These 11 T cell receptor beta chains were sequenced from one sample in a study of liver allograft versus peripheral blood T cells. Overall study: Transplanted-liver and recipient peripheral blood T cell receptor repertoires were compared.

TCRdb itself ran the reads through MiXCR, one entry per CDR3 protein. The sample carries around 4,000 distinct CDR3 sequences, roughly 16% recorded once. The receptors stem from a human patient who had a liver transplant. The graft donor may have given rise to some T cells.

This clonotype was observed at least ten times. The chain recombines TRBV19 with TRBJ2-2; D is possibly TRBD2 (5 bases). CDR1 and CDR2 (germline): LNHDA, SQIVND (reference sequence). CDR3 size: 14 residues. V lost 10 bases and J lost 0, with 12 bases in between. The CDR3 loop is CAIRTGTNTGELFF. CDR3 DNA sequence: TGTGCCATCCGGACTGGGACGAACACCGGGGAGCTGTTTTTT.

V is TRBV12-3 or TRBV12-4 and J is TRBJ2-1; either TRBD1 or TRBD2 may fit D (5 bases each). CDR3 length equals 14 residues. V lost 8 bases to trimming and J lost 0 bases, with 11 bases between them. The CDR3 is CASYGDRSYNEQFF. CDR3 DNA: TGTGCCAGCTACGGGGACCGCTCCTACAATGAGCAGTTCTTC.

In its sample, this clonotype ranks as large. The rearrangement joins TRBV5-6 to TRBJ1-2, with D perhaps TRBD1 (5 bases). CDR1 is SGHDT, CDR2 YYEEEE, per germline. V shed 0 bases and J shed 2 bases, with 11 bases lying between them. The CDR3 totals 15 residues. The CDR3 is CASSLAGRENYGYTF. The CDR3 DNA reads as TGTGCCAGCAGCTTGGCAGGCAGGGAAAACTATGGCTACACCTTC.

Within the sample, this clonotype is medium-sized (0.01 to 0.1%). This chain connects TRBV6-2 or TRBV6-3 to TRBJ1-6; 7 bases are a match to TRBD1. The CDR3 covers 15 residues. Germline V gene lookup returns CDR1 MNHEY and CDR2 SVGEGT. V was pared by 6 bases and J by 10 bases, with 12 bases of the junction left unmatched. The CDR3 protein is CASSLGDSFRSPLHF. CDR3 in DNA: TGTGCCAGCAGCCTTGGGGACAGCTTTAGGTCACCCCTCCACTTT.

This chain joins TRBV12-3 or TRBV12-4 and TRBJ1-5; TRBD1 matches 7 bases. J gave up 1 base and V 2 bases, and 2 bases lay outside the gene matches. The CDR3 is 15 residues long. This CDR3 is CASSLTRGSNQPQHF. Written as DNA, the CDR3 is TGTGCCAGCAGTTTAACCAGGGGGAGCAATCAGCCCCAGCATTTT.

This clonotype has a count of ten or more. The CDR3 sequence: CASSPGQSYNEQFF. For the CDR3, the DNA is TGTGCCAGCAGCCCTGGACAGTCTTACAATGAGCAGTTCTTC. This chain connects TRBV7-2 to TRBJ2-1, with a possible D match to TRBD1 (6 bases). This CDR3 spans 14 amino acids. V lost 5 bases, J lost 4 bases, and 12 bases lay in between. Looked up from germline, CDR1 is SGHTA and CDR2 is FQGNSA.

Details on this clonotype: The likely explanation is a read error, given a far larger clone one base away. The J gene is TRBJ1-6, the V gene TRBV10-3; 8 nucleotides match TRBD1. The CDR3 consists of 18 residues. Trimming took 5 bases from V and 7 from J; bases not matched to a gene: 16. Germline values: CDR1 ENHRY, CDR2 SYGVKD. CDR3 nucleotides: TGTGCCATCAGTCTGCTCGGACAGGGAAGGTCCCAGAATTCACCCCTCCACTTT. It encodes CAISLLGQGRSQNSPLHF.

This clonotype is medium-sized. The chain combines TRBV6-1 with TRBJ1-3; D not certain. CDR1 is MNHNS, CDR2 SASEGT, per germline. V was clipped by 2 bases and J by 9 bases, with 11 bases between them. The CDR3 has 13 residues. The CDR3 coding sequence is TGTGCCAGCAGTGAAAGGGCGGGTGGCACCATATATTTT. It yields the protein CASSERAGGTIYF.

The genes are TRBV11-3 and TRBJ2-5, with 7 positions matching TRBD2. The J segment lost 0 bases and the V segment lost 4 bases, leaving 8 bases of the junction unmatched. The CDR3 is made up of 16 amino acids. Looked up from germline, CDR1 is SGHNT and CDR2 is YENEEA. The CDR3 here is CASSSPGGSYQETQYF. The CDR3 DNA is TGTGCCAGCAGCTCCCCGGGCGGGAGCTACCAAGAGACCCAGTACTTC.

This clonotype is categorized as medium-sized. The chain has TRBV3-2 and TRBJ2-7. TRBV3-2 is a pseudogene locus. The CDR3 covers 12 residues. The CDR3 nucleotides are TGTGCCAGCAGCCCCCGACGGGACGAGCAGTACGTC. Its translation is CASSPRRDEQYV.

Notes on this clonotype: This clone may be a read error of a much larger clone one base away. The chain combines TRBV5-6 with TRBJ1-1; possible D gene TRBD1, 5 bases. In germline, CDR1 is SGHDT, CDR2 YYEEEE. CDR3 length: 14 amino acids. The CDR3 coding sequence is TGTGACAGCAGCCCAGCCGGCAGGGACACTGAAGCTTTCTTT. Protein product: CDSSPAGRDTEAFF.